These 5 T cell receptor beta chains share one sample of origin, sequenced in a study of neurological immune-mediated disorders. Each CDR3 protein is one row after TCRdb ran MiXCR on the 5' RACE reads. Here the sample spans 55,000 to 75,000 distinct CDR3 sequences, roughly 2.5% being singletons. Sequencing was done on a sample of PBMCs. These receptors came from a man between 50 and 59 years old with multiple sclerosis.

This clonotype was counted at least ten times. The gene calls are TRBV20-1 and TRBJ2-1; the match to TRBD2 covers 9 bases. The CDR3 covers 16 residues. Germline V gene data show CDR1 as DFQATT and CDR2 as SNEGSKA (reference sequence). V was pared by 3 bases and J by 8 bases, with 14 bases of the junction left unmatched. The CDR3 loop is CSARRGVASGDDEQFF. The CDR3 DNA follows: TGCAGTGCTAGGAGGGGGGTGGCTAGCGGGGATGATGAGCAGTTCTTC.

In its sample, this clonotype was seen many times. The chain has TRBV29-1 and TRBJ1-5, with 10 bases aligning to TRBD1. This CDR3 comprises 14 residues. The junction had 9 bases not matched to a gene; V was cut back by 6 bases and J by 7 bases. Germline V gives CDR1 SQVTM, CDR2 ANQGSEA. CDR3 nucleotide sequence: TGCAGCGTGGTGACAGGGGGCTTAGGGCAGCCCCAGCATTTT. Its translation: CSVVTGGLGQPQHF.

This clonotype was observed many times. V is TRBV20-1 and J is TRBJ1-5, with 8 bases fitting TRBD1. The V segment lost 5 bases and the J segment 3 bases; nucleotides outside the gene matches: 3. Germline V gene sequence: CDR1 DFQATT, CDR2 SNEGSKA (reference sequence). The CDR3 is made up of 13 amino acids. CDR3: CSAWTGYNQPQHF. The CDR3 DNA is TGCAGTGCTTGGACAGGGTACAATCAGCCCCAGCATTTT.

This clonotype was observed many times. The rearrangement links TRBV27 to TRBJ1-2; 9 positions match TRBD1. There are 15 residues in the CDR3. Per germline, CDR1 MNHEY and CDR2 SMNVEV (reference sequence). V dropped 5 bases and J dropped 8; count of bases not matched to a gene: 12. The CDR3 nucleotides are TGTGCCAGCAGTCCGCTTACAGGGGGCGTCTTGGGCTACACCTTC. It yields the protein CASSPLTGGVLGYTF.

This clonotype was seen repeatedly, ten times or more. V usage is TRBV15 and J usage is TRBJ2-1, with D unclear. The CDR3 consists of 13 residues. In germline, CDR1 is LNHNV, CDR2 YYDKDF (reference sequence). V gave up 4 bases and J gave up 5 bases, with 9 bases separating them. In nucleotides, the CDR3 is TGTGCCACCAGCATAGACCAGAACAATGAGCAGTTCTTC. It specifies CATSIDQNNEQFF.